What follows is one T cell receptor (beta chain) and its context. Its specificity is not known. Time point specified: after neoadjuvant nivolumab, at surgical resection. The sample belongs to a study of neoadjuvant anti-PD-1 for oral cavity cancer. Whole-study context: Non-progressing patients received a fourth nivolumab dose near day 43, then surgery on days 50-56. Findings of the study overall: TCR analyses covered only a few patients per response group. Higher pretreatment Treg/Th17 ratios tracked higher pretreatment blood clonality.

Germline CDR1 KGHSH, CDR2 LQKENI. This CDR3 has 15 residues. V lost 0 bases to trimming and J lost 4 bases, with 12 bases between them. Blood libraries mostly used roughly 500 ng genomic DNA, six replicates each. TCRdb keeps only in-frame clones here, not all; method: immunoSEQ multiplex PCR. This sample has about 9,800 clones; about 59% occur once, and the top ten carry almost 4.5%. The rearrangement links TRBV18 to TRBJ1-1, with D unresolved. Sequences were derived from PBMCs, sampled after nivolumab (anti-PD-1) treatment. The receptor was isolated from a person aged 40 to 85 with oral cavity squamous cell carcinoma. The CDR3 nucleotides read TGTGCCAGCTCACCACCAGCGGGTGTATCCACTGAAGCTTTCTTT. This codes for CASSPPAGVSTEAFF.